The 16 T cell receptor beta chains given below trace back to one sample, sequenced in a study of T cells in women clearing cervical HPV infection. TCRdb keeps only in-frame clones here, not all; method: immunoSEQ multiplex PCR. The specimen's table records roughly 30,000 clones. The specimen was blood buffy coat. These receptors originate from a woman between 18 and 70 years old with a cervical HPV16 infection that either progressed to CIN3+ or cleared (not recorded which).

As concerns this clone: The sequenced fragment ends 3 residues before the CDR3 boundary, so the rest is inferred from the germline J gene. The chain is built from TRBV2 and TRBJ1-2, with D unresolved. Germline V CDR1 and CDR2: SNHLY, FYNNEI. V lost 7 bases and J 4 bases, leaving 10 bases between the germline ends. The CDR3 covers 12 residues. The CDR3 reads CASKADTYGYTF. Partial CDR3 DNA: TGTGCCAGCAAGGCAGACACCTATGGC.

Notes on this clone: Read coverage stops 3 residues before the CDR3 terminus; the germline J gene supplies the remainder. The gene calls are TRBV7-3 and TRBJ2-3; tentatively, D is TRBD2 (5 bases). The CDR3 is 13 amino acids. CDR1 and CDR2 (germline): SGHTA, FQGTGA. V shed 4 bases and J shed 6 bases, with 11 bases lying between them. CDR3 DNA, as far as it was read: TGTGCCAGCAGCTCGGGGTCTTTGGATACG. It specifies CASSSGSLDT. The entire CDR3 protein is CASSSGSLDTQYF.

With respect to this clone: The read stops 3 residues short of the end of the CDR3; the missing end is completed from the germline J gene. The gene calls are TRBV29-1 and TRBJ1-1; D perhaps matches TRBD1 (5 bases). V gave up 6 bases and J gave up 0 bases, with 17 bases separating them. This CDR3 is 15 amino acids long. Germline V CDR1 and CDR2: SQVTM, ANQGSEA. The CDR3 bases that were read are TGCAGCGTAGAAAGGAGGGGTTCCATGAACACTGAA. Translating gives CSVERRGSMNTE. In full, the CDR3 is CSVERRGSMNTEAFF.

About this clone: The missing CDR3 end, 3 residues past where the read stops, is filled in from the germline J gene. The rearrangement uses TRBV19 and TRBJ2-2; 9 bases agree with TRBD2. The CDR3 extends over 15 amino acids. The junction had 11 bases not matched to a gene; V was cut back by 8 bases and J by 7 bases. Germline V gene lookup returns CDR1 LNHDA and CDR2 SQIVND (reference sequence). CDR3 protein: CASSPTSGYGGELFF. CDR3 DNA, as far as it was read: TGTGCCAGTTCTCCGACTAGCGGCTACGGCGGGGAG.

With regard to this clone: With the read ending 3 residues before the CDR3 end, the germline J gene is used to fill in that end. This rearrangement joins TRBV19 to TRBJ2-1, with D hard to call. V was pared by 4 bases and J by 5 bases, with 9 bases between. Germline-derived CDR1 and CDR2 are LNHDA and SQIVND (reference sequence). This CDR3 is built from 13 residues. The chain's CDR3 is CASSTDKNNEQFF. CDR3 bases read: TGTGCCAGTAGTACTGACAAAAACAATGAG.

The CDR3 is CASSPPDRAETQYF. The part of the CDR3 DNA that was read is TGCGCCAGCAGCCCCCCCGACAGGGCCGAGACC. The chain is built from TRBV4-1 and TRBJ2-5; 7 bases are a match to TRBD1. The read ends 3 residues shy of where the CDR3 ends; the end is completed using the germline J gene. V lost 4 bases to trimming and J lost 5 bases; unmatched junction nucleotides: 7. CDR1 and CDR2 (germline): MGHRA, YSYEKL. This CDR3 has 14 amino acids.

This chain's CDR3 is CSALGLAGITDTQYF. The CDR3 DNA, read in part, is TGCAGTGCTTTGGGACTAGCGGGGATCACAGATACG. The chain uses TRBV20-1 and TRBJ2-3, with 13 nucleotides matching TRBD2. The read ends 3 residues before the CDR3 terminus; that terminus is restored from the germline J gene. V was pared by 5 bases and J by 2 bases, with 4 bases of the junction left unmatched. The CDR3 length is 15 residues. The germline V gene encodes CDR1 DFQATT and CDR2 SNEGSKA (reference sequence).

The CDR3 spells CSAPTSGGPGSTDTQYF. Partial CDR3 DNA: TGCAGTGCTCCTACTAGCGGGGGCCCGGGCAGCACAGATACG. V is TRBV20-1 and J is TRBJ2-3; TRBD2 agrees at 11 bases. Coverage ceases 3 residues before the CDR3 finishes, and the germline J gene fills in the end. The germline V gene encodes CDR1 DFQATT and CDR2 SNEGSKA (reference sequence). The CDR3 runs 17 residues. The junction had 10 bases not matched to a gene; V was cut back by 5 bases and J by 0 bases.

Of note for this clone: The read ends 3 residues early relative to the CDR3; the germline J gene fills the gap. The chain is built from TRBV6-1 and TRBJ2-7, with D unresolved. Trimming pared 2 bases from V and 3 bases from J, leaving 14 bases between. CDR3 size: 15 residues. Germline V gives CDR1 MNHNS, CDR2 SASEGT. Incomplete CDR3 DNA: TGTGCCAGCAGTGAATCGAACTTACCGGGCTACGAG. Its protein product is CASSESNLPGYE. The entire CDR3 protein reads CASSESNLPGYEQYF.

Turning to this clone: The CDR3 goes on 3 residues after the read ends, and that part is filled in from the germline J gene. The chain uses TRBV2 and TRBJ1-2, with TRBD1 matching 10 bases. The germline V gene encodes CDR1 SNHLY and CDR2 FYNNEI. V shed 10 bases and J 5 bases; nucleotides not matched to a gene: 10. The CDR3 length is 14 residues. Incomplete CDR3 DNA: TGTGCCAAAATACCCGGACAGGGGGTATATGGC. Translating gives CAKIPGQGVYG. The CDR3 in full is CAKIPGQGVYGYTF.

Details on this clone: The CDR3 end is not reached by the read, which stops 3 residues before it; the germline J gene fills it in. The chain couples TRBV6-1 to TRBJ2-1; 8 bases map to TRBD2. The V gene's germline CDR1 is MNHNS and CDR2 SASEGT. This CDR3 comprises 15 residues. The junction had 11 bases not matched to a gene; V was cut back by 4 bases and J by 9 bases. The DNA read from the CDR3 is TGTGCCAGCAGTGCCGGGACTAGTCTCCTCGGTGAG. It yields the protein CASSAGTSLLGE. The full CDR3 reads CASSAGTSLLGEQFF.

Points on this clone: The missing CDR3 end, 3 residues past where the read stops, is filled in from the germline J gene. The chain has TRBV20-1 and TRBJ2-1; D may be TRBD1 (5 bases). V was cut by 6 bases and J by 2 bases, with 11 bases left in between. The CDR3 loop spans 13 amino acids. Germline V lookup: CDR1 DFQATT, CDR2 SNEGSKA (reference sequence). The CDR3 bases that were read are TGCAGTGCCCAGGGTTTTGCCTACAATGAG. Its protein product is CSAQGFAYNE. The full CDR3 reads CSAQGFAYNEQFF.

Regarding this clone: With the read ending 3 residues before the CDR3 end, the germline J gene is used to fill in that end. This chain joins TRBV12-5 and TRBJ2-7; D gene uncertain. The CDR3 runs 13 residues. The germline V gene encodes CDR1 LGHNT and CDR2 FRNRAP. Trimming cost V 6 bases and J 1 base, with 10 bases left between them. The CDR3: CASGSVPSYEQYF. The covered CDR3 bases are TGTGCTAGTGGCTCCGTTCCTTCCTACGAG.

Worth noting for this clone: Read data end 3 residues before the CDR3 end; the end is taken from the germline J gene. Other DNA sequences in the same sample also yield this CDR3. The chain has TRBV20-1 and TRBJ1-6; perhaps TRBD1 as D (5 bases). CDR1 DFQATT and CDR2 SNEGSKA come from the germline V gene (reference sequence). V shed 4 bases and J shed 10 bases, with 14 bases lying between them. The CDR3 spans 13 residues. The CDR3 here is CSAKGQGGSPLHF. The sequenced CDR3 bases are TGCAGTGCTAAGGGTCAGGGAGGGTCACCC.

On this clone: From the germline J gene comes the end of the CDR3, since the read stops 3 residues before it. The chain couples TRBV6-1 to TRBJ2-7; no firm D call. V shed 4 bases and J shed 3 bases, with 10 bases lying between them. The CDR3 totals 13 residues. Germline V gene sequence: CDR1 MNHNS, CDR2 SASEGT. The CDR3 region is CASSVQEFYEQYF. The DNA read from the CDR3 is TGTGCCAGCAGTGTACAAGAGTTCTACGAG.

Of note for this clone: Sequencing ends 3 residues short of the CDR3 end; the germline J gene provides the rest. The gene calls are TRBV6-2 or TRBV6-3 and TRBJ2-1; D ambiguous. The germline V and J ends were trimmed by 10 bases and 5 bases, with 12 bases remaining between them. The CDR3 covers 12 residues. Germline V gene sequence: CDR1 MNHEY, CDR2 SVGEGT. The covered CDR3 bases are TGTGCCACCCATGGCCGGGACAATGAG. Translated, it gives CATHGRDNE. The full CDR3 protein reads CATHGRDNEQFF.